These 2 T cell receptor beta chains share one sample of origin, sequenced in a study of regulatory T cells in long-lasting Graves disease (dated by TCRdb to the early 2020s). Receptors were amplified or captured by multiplex PCR. Sequencing instrument: Illumina HiSeq 4000. CDR3 regions were amplified by Arm-PCR with iRepertoire HTBI primers to construct TCR beta libraries. TCRdb itself trimmed the public reads at Q25 with fastp, ran MiXCR and retained productive beta chains. Rows are unified per CDR3 protein, each entry keeping the most common DNA and genes. Recorded for this sample are 700,000 or so distinct CDR3 sequences; 30% of them occurred a single time. Of the sample, roughly 46% falls within the top ten clones. Reading the label with the study, this specimen's time point is: persistent/refractory GD, antithyroid drugs over 5 years with positive TRAb. For both TCR sequencing and RNA sequencing, RNA was extracted from PBMCs in TRIzol.

Sequenced material: peripheral blood mononuclear cells (PBMCs), taken when the disease was refractory, from a patient treated with antithyroid drugs. The receptors were gathered from a female donor with Graves disease.

The rearrangement uses TRBV29-1 and TRBJ1-2; TRBD1 is a possible D gene (5 bases). This CDR3 comprises 12 residues. Trimming cost V 2 bases and J 5 bases, with 9 bases left between them. In germline, CDR1 is SQVTM, CDR2 ANQGSEA. The chain's CDR3 is CSVERGLYGYTF. The CDR3 coding sequence is TGCAGCGTTGAAAGGGGCTTATATGGCTACACCTTC.

The chain combines TRBV27 with TRBJ1-4; D is uncertain. Deletions cut 2 bases from V and 0 bases from J, with 7 bases between. The V gene's germline CDR1 is MNHEY and CDR2 SMNVEV (reference sequence). This CDR3 is 15 amino acids long. CDR3 in amino acids: CASSLSQATNEKLFF. The CDR3 DNA reads as TGTGCCAGCAGTTTAAGCCAGGCAACTAATGAAAAACTGTTTTTT.